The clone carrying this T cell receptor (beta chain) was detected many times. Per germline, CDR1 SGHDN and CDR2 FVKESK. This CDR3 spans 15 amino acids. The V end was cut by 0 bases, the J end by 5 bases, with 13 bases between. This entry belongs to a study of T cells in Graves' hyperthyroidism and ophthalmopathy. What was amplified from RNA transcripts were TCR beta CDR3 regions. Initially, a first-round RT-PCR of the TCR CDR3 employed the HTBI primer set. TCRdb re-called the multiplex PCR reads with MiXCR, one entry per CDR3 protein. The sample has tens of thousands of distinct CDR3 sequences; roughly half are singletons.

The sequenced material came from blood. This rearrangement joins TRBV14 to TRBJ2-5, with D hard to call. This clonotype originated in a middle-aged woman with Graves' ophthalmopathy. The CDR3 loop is CASSQDRNRAETQYF. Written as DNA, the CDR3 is TGTGCCAGCAGCCAAGATCGTAATCGGGCGGAGACCCAGTACTTC.